Below, 15 T cell receptor beta chains from the same sample are listed, as sequenced in a study of T cell repertoires in cytomegalovirus infection. The antigens these receptors bind are not known. TCRdb called the reads again in MiXCR, with one record for every CDR3 protein. The sample holds hundreds of thousands of distinct CDR3 sequences, about 29% seen once. The sample consisted of cultured PBMCs, taken from culture after CMV antigen stimulation. All receptors derive from a human donor in good health (CMV status not recorded). Some clones in this sample may be carry-over from other donors' samples.

The genes are TRBV6-5 and TRBJ2-3; TRBD1 agrees at 9 bases. CDR1 MNHEY and CDR2 SVGAGI come from the germline V gene. The CDR3 spans 15 residues. V lost 2 bases and J lost 3; bases outside the gene matches: 3. The CDR3 loop is CASSYVGQGTDTQYF. The CDR3 DNA reads as TGTGCCAGCAGTTACGTGGGACAGGGTACAGATACGCAGTATTTT.

This chain links TRBV20-1 with TRBJ1-3; perhaps TRBD1 as D (6 bases). The CDR3 covers 15 residues. From germline, CDR1 is DFQATT and CDR2 SNEGSKA (reference sequence). The V gene lost 0 bases and the J gene lost 0 bases, with 9 bases spanning the gap. CDR3 sequence (DNA): TGCAGTGCTAGAGACGGGGGCCTCTCTGGAAACACCATATATTTT. Translated: CSARDGGLSGNTIYF.

The chain employs TRBV7-6 and TRBJ2-2; D remains unclear. This CDR3 is 12 amino acids long. V lost 4 bases, J lost 4 bases, and 4 bases lay in between. Germline values: CDR1 SGHVS, CDR2 FNYEAQ. The CDR3 DNA reads TGTGCCAGCAGCTCCACCACCGGGGAGCTGTTTTTT. It specifies CASSSTTGELFF.

The V call is TRBV6-2 or TRBV6-3, the J call TRBJ1-5; a possible D gene is TRBD1 (6 bases). The CDR3 totals 17 residues. Germline loops: CDR1 MNHEY, CDR2 SVGEGT. V was trimmed by 9 bases and J by 1 base, leaving 22 bases between them. This CDR3 is CASSRANQGLSNQPQHF. CDR3 DNA: TGTGCCAGTTCAAGGGCAAATCAGGGGTTAAGCAATCAGCCCCAGCATTTT.

The sample holds a few counts of this clonotype. The J gene is TRBJ1-1, the V gene TRBV29-1; 7 nucleotides match TRBD1. This CDR3 has 13 amino acids. Germline V gene data show CDR1 as SQVTM and CDR2 as ANQGSEA. Losses at the gene ends were 7 bases for V and 6 bases for J; bases not matched to a gene: 11. The CDR3 sequence is CSAPGQSRPEAFF. The DNA for the CDR3 is TGCAGCGCGCCGGGACAGTCGAGGCCTGAAGCTTTCTTT.

The gene calls are TRBV19 and TRBJ2-5, with D perhaps matching TRBD1 (6 bases). Germline-derived CDR1 and CDR2 are LNHDA and SQIVND (reference sequence). The V end lost 6 bases, the J end lost 2 bases, and 16 bases lay between the germline ends. The CDR3 totals 15 residues. CDR3 sequence reads: CASRNTGNPQETQYF. The CDR3 DNA sequence: TGTGCCAGTAGAAATACAGGGAACCCTCAAGAGACCCAGTACTTC.

The chain couples TRBV11-2 to TRBJ1-1, with a tentative D call TRBD1 (6 bases). Germline assignment: CDR1 SGHAT and CDR2 FQNNGV. V was cut by 5 bases and J by 1 base, with 14 bases left in between. The CDR3 contains 15 residues. CDR3 in amino acids: CASSNQGTTNTEAFF. CDR3 DNA: TGTGCCAGCAGCAACCAGGGGACTACGAACACTGAAGCTTTCTTT.

The genes are TRBV7-9 and TRBJ2-1; 11 nucleotides match TRBD2. J was trimmed by 7 bases and V by 7 bases; bases with no gene match: 9. The CDR3 loop spans 15 amino acids. Germline lookup yields CDR1 SEHNR and CDR2 FQNEAQ (reference sequence). The CDR3 loop reads CASTGGPSGRNEQFF. The DNA of the CDR3 is TGTGCCAGCACCGGGGGGCCTAGCGGGAGGAATGAGCAGTTCTTC.

This clonotype has more than one count but fewer than ten. The chain combines TRBV7-2 with TRBJ1-2; the match to TRBD1 covers 10 bases. CDR3 length: 15 amino acids. With V trimmed by 5 bases and J by 7 bases, 10 bases remained unmatched. Germline CDR1 reads SGHTA; CDR2 reads FQGNSA. In DNA, the CDR3 is TGTGCCAGCAGCCCCCGACAGGGGGCGATCCGTGGCTACACCTTC. Protein product: CASSPRQGAIRGYTF.

The rearrangement links TRBV12-3 or TRBV12-4 to TRBJ1-1; 8 positions agree with TRBD1. The CDR3 is 14 amino acids. The trim removed 5 bases at V and 3 bases at J, leaving 5 bases unmatched. The CDR3 DNA sequence: TGTGCCAGCAGTCGACAGGGGATGGACACTGAAGCTTTCTTT. Translation: CASSRQGMDTEAFF.

This clonotype was counted between two and nine times. CDR3 sequence reads: CASSLGPPIEVSNQPQHF. In DNA form, the CDR3 reads TGTGCCAGCAGCCTGGGACCCCCCATCGAGGTCAGCAATCAGCCCCAGCATTTT. The genes are TRBV7-4 and TRBJ1-5, with a weak D call TRBD1 (5 bases). Germline CDR1 SGHVT, CDR2 SQSDAQ. This CDR3 is built from 18 residues. The germline V and J ends were trimmed by 5 bases and 1 base, with 21 bases remaining between them.

This clonotype turned up a few times. The rearrangement joins TRBV7-9 to TRBJ1-5, with D unclear. Germline V gives CDR1 SEHNR, CDR2 FQNEAQ (reference sequence). V was pared by 8 bases and J by 5 bases, with 13 bases between. The CDR3 is 13 residues long. CDR3 bases: TGTGCCAGCTCCTCTGGCGGCTATCAGCCCCAGCATTTT. This sequence encodes CASSSGGYQPQHF.

The table lists this clonotype with a few counts. The J gene is TRBJ1-5, the V gene TRBV28, with D unresolved. From germline, CDR1 is MDHEN and CDR2 SYDVKM. Trimming removed 4 bases from V and 3 bases from J, with 10 bases in between. There are 14 residues in the CDR3. The CDR3 region has the DNA TGTGCCAGCAGTTCCGACCTAGCCAATCAGCCCCAGCATTTT. It translates to CASSSDLANQPQHF. The variable domain in full, completed from reference TRBV28 and TRBJ1-5, reads DVKVTQSSRYLVKRTGEKVFLECVQDMDHENMFWYRQDPGLGLRLIYFSYDVKMKEKGDIPEGYSVSREKKERFSLILESASTNQTSMYLCASSSDLANQPQHFGDGTRLSIL.

The chain recombines TRBV6-5 with TRBJ1-6, with D uncertain. Trimming shortened V by 7 bases and J by 8 bases, and 15 bases separated the two germline ends. Germline-derived CDR1 and CDR2 are MNHEY and SVGAGI. The CDR3 length is 14 residues. The CDR3 nucleotides are TGTGCCAGCAAGGAAGGGCGGGTTTATTCACCCCTCCACTTT. Translated: CASKEGRVYSPLHF.

The chain links TRBV2 to TRBJ2-7; D is unclear. V lost 4 bases and J 5 bases, leaving 3 bases between the germline ends. CDR3 length equals 10 residues. The germline gives CDR1 SNHLY, CDR2 FYNNEI. CDR3 loop: CASSANEQYF. CDR3 nucleotide sequence: TGTGCCAGCAGTGCTAACGAGCAGTACTTC.